One and the same sample provided the 27 T cell receptor beta chains below, sequenced in a study of blood T cell repertoires in COVID-19. The repertoire was sequenced with immunoSEQ multiplex PCR; TCRdb's copy has only in-frame clones and lacks some. The repertoire has 130,000 or so clones, around nine tenths of them found once; the top ten carry 4.3%. The sequenced sample consisted of peripheral blood. The receptors originated from a man in his 60s with COVID-19, enrolled during active disease.

The CDR3 here is CASSSSLDEKLFF. The DNA of the CDR3 is TGTGCCAGCAGCTCCAGTCTGGATGAAAAACTGTTTTTT. The J gene is TRBJ1-4, the V gene TRBV7-7; D is uncertain. V dropped 4 bases and J dropped 6 bases, with 9 bases sitting between them. This CDR3 has 13 residues. Germline V gene data show CDR1 as SSHAT and CDR2 as FNYEAQ (reference sequence).

The chain combines TRBV7-2 with TRBJ1-5; D remains ambiguous. The CDR3 extends over 14 amino acids. Trimming removed 1 base from V and 0 bases from J, with 4 bases in between. Germline lookup yields CDR1 SGHTA and CDR2 FQGNSA. CDR3 sequence: CASSLDLSNQPQHF. The CDR3 nucleotides are TGTGCCAGCAGCTTAGATCTTAGCAATCAGCCCCAGCATTTT.

The chain employs TRBV3-1 (or the pseudogene TRBV3-2) and TRBJ2-1; TRBD2 matches at 11 bases. J lost 12 bases, V lost 5 bases, and 12 bases had no gene match. CDR3 length equals 15 residues. Germline V gene sequence: CDR1 LGHDT, CDR2 YNNKEL (reference sequence). The CDR3 region is CASSFSGGAKVLQFF. Here the CDR3 DNA reads TGTGCCAGCAGCTTTAGCGGGGGGGCCAAGGTGTTGCAGTTCTTC.

This rearrangement joins TRBV19 to TRBJ1-1; TRBD1 aligns across 8 bases. This CDR3 is built from 16 residues. Germline CDR1 LNHDA, CDR2 SQIVND (reference sequence). V gave up 6 bases and J gave up 0 bases; unmatched junction bases: 9. The CDR3 protein is CASSPTGTGMNTEAFF. CDR3 in DNA: TGTGCCAGTAGCCCAACCGGGACAGGAATGAACACTGAAGCTTTCTTT.

The count of this clone is one. The chain employs TRBV2 and TRBJ1-6, with TRBD1 matching over 10 bases. The CDR3 has 15 amino acids. Looked up from germline, CDR1 is SNHLY and CDR2 is FYNNEI. V trimming: 6 bases; J trimming: 10 bases; junction bases outside the gene matches: 9. This chain's CDR3 is CASSGGQGTGSPLHF. The CDR3 DNA follows: TGTGCCAGCAGCGGGGGACAGGGGACAGGATCACCCCTCCACTTT.

The V gene is TRBV29-1, the J gene TRBJ1-1; D unclear. V was shortened by 5 bases and J by 1 base, with 11 bases between the two germline ends. Germline-derived CDR1 and CDR2 are SQVTM and ANQGSEA. The CDR3 runs 13 residues. The CDR3 reads CSVFSTSNTEAFF. CDR3 nucleotides: TGCAGCGTTTTCTCTACTTCGAACACTGAAGCTTTCTTT.

The gene calls are TRBV28 and TRBJ1-2, with a weak D call TRBD1 (6 bases). The germline CDR1 and CDR2 sequences are MDHEN and SYDVKM. The CDR3 totals 14 residues. With 5 bases removed from V and 10 bases from J, the gap between germline ends came to 20 bases. CDR3 sequence reads: CASSLPTPAGDYTF. The CDR3 region has the DNA TGTGCCAGCAGTCTTCCGACCCCGGCAGGGGACTACACCTTC.

The rearrangement links TRBV7-9 to TRBJ2-5; 7 nucleotides line up with TRBD1. The CDR3 has 14 amino acids. CDR1 is SEHNR, CDR2 FQNEAQ, per germline (reference sequence). V lost 8 bases, J lost 6 bases, and 12 bases stayed unmatched. DNA for the CDR3: TGTGCCAGCGGGTCCGACAGGGCTCAACAGACCCAGTACTTC. This sequence encodes CASGSDRAQQTQYF.

V is TRBV29-1 and J is TRBJ1-1; perhaps TRBD1 as D (6 bases). CDR1 SQVTM and CDR2 ANQGSEA come from the germline V gene. This CDR3 has 14 residues. V shed 6 bases and J shed 1 base, with 15 bases lying between them. The CDR3 protein is CSVGNQGRNTEAFF. CDR3 nucleotides: TGCAGCGTGGGTAACCAGGGGAGGAACACTGAAGCTTTCTTT.

A remark on this clone: The CDR3 ends on some other residue instead of the conserved phenylalanine or tryptophan, so this is likely a read error. The DNA is left out, because the CDR3 cannot be placed on it with certainty; the CDR3 is given as TCRdb lists it. The chain links TRBV7-5 to TRBJ1-2. TRBV7-5 has pseudogene status. The CDR3 is 11 residues long, ends included. This CDR3 is CARSPLSSRRR.

This chain joins TRBV27 and TRBJ2-7; D may match TRBD1 or TRBD2 (8 bases each). Trimming stripped 10 bases from V and 3 bases from J, with 16 bases between. CDR1 is MNHEY and CDR2 is SMNVEV in the germline V gene (reference sequence). The CDR3 totals 13 residues. The chain's CDR3 is CANRTGTSYEQYF. The DNA for the CDR3 is TGTGCCAACAGGACAGGGACTAGCTACGAGCAGTACTTC.

In the case of this clone: The sample contains more than one DNA sequence encoding this CDR3. V usage is TRBV20-1 and J usage is TRBJ1-2; 7 nucleotides agree with TRBD1. The CDR3 runs to 11 residues. The ends lost 5 bases at V and 7 bases at J; junction bases unmatched: 4. Germline CDR1 is DFQATT and CDR2 is SNEGSKA (reference sequence). CDR3: CSAYRQGGYTF. The CDR3 DNA reads TGCAGTGCTTACCGACAGGGTGGCTACACCTTC.

The chain couples TRBV7-8 to TRBJ2-6; 9 bases match TRBD1. CDR1 is SGHVS, CDR2 FQNEAQ, per germline. This CDR3 has 18 amino acids. J lost 0 bases, V lost 2 bases, and 5 bases had no gene match. This CDR3 reads CASSLRDRAGSGANVLTF. In nucleotides, the CDR3 is TGTGCCAGCAGCTTAAGGGACAGGGCCGGCTCTGGGGCCAACGTCCTGACTTTC.

V usage is TRBV12-5 and J usage is TRBJ2-5; TRBD1 agrees at 9 bases. Germline values: CDR1 LGHNT, CDR2 FRNRAP. The CDR3 has 14 amino acids. V was pared by 3 bases and J by 4 bases, with 3 bases of the junction left unmatched. The CDR3 is CASGLNRGLETQYF. The CDR3 region has the DNA TGTGCTAGTGGTTTAAACAGGGGGCTAGAGACCCAGTACTTC.

This chain joins TRBV2 and TRBJ1-4, with 11 bases fitting TRBD1. J lost 7 bases, V lost 7 bases, and 11 bases had no gene match. CDR1 and CDR2 from the germline V gene are SNHLY and FYNNEI. The CDR3 runs 16 residues. The CDR3 sequence: CASTRDRGMVGEKLFF. CDR3 DNA sequence: TGTGCCAGCACCCGGGACAGGGGGATGGTGGGTGAAAAACTGTTTTTT.

This clone was seen more than once but under ten times. The V call is TRBV7-9, the J call TRBJ1-2; weak D call: TRBD1 (5 bases). V shed 1 base and J shed 8 bases, with 11 bases lying between them. CDR3 length: 13 amino acids. Germline values: CDR1 SEHNR, CDR2 FQNEAQ (reference sequence). The CDR3 spells CASSLVQAAGYTF. The CDR3 DNA follows: TGTGCCAGCAGCTTAGTACAGGCTGCGGGCTACACCTTC.

This clone has only one observation. V and J are TRBV12-3 or TRBV12-4 and TRBJ2-5; no firm D call. CDR3 size: 13 residues. V was shortened by 6 bases and J by 1 base, with 9 bases between the two germline ends. CDR3 region: CASRFDTQETQYF. CDR3 DNA sequence: TGTGCCAGCAGATTCGACACCCAAGAGACCCAGTACTTC.

The chain recombines TRBV30 with TRBJ2-5; 7 bases map to TRBD1. Trimming took 5 bases from V and 2 from J; bases not matched to a gene: 11. Germline lookup yields CDR1 GTSNPN and CDR2 SVGIG (reference sequence). This CDR3 is 15 amino acids long. The chain's CDR3 is CAWVQGTARQETQYF. The CDR3 nucleotides read TGTGCCTGGGTACAGGGGACCGCTCGGCAAGAGACCCAGTACTTC.

The chain has TRBV5-1 and TRBJ1-5; tentative D call: TRBD1 (6 bases). Germline V gene sequence: CDR1 SGHRS, CDR2 YFSETQ. The CDR3 spans 15 residues. V lost 5 bases and J lost 4, with 16 bases in between. The CDR3 is CASRLTDSLNQPQHF. CDR3 coding DNA: TGCGCCAGCAGACTTACGGACAGTCTTAATCAGCCCCAGCATTTT.

The rearrangement links TRBV5-1 to TRBJ2-1; 7 nucleotides line up with TRBD1. The CDR3 contains 15 residues. Germline values: CDR1 SGHRS, CDR2 YFSETQ. The junction had 11 bases not matched to a gene; V was cut back by 7 bases and J by 4 bases. DNA for the CDR3: TGCGCCAGCTTTTCTCCGGGACAGTTTTACAATGAGCAGTTCTTC. This sequence encodes CASFSPGQFYNEQFF.

The chain recombines TRBV9 with TRBJ2-1; possible D gene TRBD2, 10 bases. The CDR3 runs 20 residues. Germline CDR1 SGDLS, CDR2 YYNGEE. Between the trimmed V and J ends, which lost 0 bases and 4 bases, there was a span of 26 bases. In DNA, the CDR3 is TGTGCCAGCAGCGTAGAAACAGGGGGCGCGAGACTAGCGGGTTACAATGAGCAGTTCTTC. Translated: CASSVETGGARLAGYNEQFF.

The rearrangement uses TRBV5-1 and TRBJ2-7; the D gene is possibly TRBD1 (6 bases). Germline V gene sequence: CDR1 SGHRS, CDR2 YFSETQ. The CDR3 is made up of 14 amino acids. V lost 4 bases and J 9 bases, leaving 20 bases between the germline ends. The CDR3: CASSATGTSEWQYF. Written as DNA, the CDR3 is TGCGCCAGCAGCGCAACCGGGACATCCGAATGGCAGTACTTC.

This chain uses TRBV28 with TRBJ1-5; the match to TRBD1 covers 7 bases. CDR1 is MDHEN, CDR2 SYDVKM, per germline. The V and J ends lost 5 bases and 7 bases, in that order; junction bases with no gene match: 5. The CDR3 is made up of 13 amino acids. For the CDR3, the DNA is TGTGCCAGCAGTCCTCAGGGGGTGCAGCCCCAGCATTTT. Translation gives CASSPQGVQPQHF.

The chain combines TRBV5-1 with TRBJ2-5; 7 bases are shared with TRBD1. The CDR3 is made up of 14 amino acids. Germline CDR1 is SGHRS and CDR2 is YFSETQ. The junction had 7 bases not matched to a gene; V was cut back by 4 bases and J by 4 bases. CDR3 amino acids: CASSVGAGGETQYF. The CDR3 DNA follows: TGCGCCAGCAGCGTTGGCGCAGGGGGAGAGACCCAGTACTTC.

This clone was seen a single time. The V and J genes are TRBV18 and TRBJ1-6; D unclear. Germline CDR1 is KGHSH and CDR2 is LQKENI. V lost 3 bases to trimming and J lost 7 bases, with 16 bases between them. The CDR3 has 16 residues. CDR3 region: CASSPTMAGFNSPLHF. The CDR3, as DNA: TGTGCCAGCTCACCGACCATGGCCGGGTTCAATTCACCCCTCCACTTT. The full variable domain, its missing parts supplied by reference TRBV18 and TRBJ1-6, is NAGVMQNPRHLVRRRGQEARLRCSPMKGHSHVYWYRQLPEEGLKFMVYLQKENIIDESGMPKERFSAEFPKEGPSILRIQQVVRGDSAAYFCASSPTMAGFNSPLHFGNGTRLTVT.

J is TRBJ1-5 and V is TRBV7-8, with TRBD1 matching over 7 bases. V shed 3 bases, J shed 1 base, and the junction held 12 bases outside the gene matches. The CDR3 consists of 18 residues. In germline, CDR1 is SGHVS, CDR2 FQNEAQ. The CDR3 DNA is TGTGCCAGCAGCTTTTCCGACAGGGTAGTACGGAGCAATCAGCCCCAGCATTTT. This sequence encodes CASSFSDRVVRSNQPQHF.

The J gene is TRBJ1-6, the V gene TRBV2; perhaps TRBD1 as D (6 bases). V lost 7 bases to trimming and J lost 8 bases, with 6 bases between them. The CDR3 has 11 amino acids. CDR1 and CDR2 (germline): SNHLY, FYNNEI. The CDR3 DNA is TGTGCCAGCAAGGGGGATTCACCCCTCCACTTT. Amino acids: CASKGDSPLHF.